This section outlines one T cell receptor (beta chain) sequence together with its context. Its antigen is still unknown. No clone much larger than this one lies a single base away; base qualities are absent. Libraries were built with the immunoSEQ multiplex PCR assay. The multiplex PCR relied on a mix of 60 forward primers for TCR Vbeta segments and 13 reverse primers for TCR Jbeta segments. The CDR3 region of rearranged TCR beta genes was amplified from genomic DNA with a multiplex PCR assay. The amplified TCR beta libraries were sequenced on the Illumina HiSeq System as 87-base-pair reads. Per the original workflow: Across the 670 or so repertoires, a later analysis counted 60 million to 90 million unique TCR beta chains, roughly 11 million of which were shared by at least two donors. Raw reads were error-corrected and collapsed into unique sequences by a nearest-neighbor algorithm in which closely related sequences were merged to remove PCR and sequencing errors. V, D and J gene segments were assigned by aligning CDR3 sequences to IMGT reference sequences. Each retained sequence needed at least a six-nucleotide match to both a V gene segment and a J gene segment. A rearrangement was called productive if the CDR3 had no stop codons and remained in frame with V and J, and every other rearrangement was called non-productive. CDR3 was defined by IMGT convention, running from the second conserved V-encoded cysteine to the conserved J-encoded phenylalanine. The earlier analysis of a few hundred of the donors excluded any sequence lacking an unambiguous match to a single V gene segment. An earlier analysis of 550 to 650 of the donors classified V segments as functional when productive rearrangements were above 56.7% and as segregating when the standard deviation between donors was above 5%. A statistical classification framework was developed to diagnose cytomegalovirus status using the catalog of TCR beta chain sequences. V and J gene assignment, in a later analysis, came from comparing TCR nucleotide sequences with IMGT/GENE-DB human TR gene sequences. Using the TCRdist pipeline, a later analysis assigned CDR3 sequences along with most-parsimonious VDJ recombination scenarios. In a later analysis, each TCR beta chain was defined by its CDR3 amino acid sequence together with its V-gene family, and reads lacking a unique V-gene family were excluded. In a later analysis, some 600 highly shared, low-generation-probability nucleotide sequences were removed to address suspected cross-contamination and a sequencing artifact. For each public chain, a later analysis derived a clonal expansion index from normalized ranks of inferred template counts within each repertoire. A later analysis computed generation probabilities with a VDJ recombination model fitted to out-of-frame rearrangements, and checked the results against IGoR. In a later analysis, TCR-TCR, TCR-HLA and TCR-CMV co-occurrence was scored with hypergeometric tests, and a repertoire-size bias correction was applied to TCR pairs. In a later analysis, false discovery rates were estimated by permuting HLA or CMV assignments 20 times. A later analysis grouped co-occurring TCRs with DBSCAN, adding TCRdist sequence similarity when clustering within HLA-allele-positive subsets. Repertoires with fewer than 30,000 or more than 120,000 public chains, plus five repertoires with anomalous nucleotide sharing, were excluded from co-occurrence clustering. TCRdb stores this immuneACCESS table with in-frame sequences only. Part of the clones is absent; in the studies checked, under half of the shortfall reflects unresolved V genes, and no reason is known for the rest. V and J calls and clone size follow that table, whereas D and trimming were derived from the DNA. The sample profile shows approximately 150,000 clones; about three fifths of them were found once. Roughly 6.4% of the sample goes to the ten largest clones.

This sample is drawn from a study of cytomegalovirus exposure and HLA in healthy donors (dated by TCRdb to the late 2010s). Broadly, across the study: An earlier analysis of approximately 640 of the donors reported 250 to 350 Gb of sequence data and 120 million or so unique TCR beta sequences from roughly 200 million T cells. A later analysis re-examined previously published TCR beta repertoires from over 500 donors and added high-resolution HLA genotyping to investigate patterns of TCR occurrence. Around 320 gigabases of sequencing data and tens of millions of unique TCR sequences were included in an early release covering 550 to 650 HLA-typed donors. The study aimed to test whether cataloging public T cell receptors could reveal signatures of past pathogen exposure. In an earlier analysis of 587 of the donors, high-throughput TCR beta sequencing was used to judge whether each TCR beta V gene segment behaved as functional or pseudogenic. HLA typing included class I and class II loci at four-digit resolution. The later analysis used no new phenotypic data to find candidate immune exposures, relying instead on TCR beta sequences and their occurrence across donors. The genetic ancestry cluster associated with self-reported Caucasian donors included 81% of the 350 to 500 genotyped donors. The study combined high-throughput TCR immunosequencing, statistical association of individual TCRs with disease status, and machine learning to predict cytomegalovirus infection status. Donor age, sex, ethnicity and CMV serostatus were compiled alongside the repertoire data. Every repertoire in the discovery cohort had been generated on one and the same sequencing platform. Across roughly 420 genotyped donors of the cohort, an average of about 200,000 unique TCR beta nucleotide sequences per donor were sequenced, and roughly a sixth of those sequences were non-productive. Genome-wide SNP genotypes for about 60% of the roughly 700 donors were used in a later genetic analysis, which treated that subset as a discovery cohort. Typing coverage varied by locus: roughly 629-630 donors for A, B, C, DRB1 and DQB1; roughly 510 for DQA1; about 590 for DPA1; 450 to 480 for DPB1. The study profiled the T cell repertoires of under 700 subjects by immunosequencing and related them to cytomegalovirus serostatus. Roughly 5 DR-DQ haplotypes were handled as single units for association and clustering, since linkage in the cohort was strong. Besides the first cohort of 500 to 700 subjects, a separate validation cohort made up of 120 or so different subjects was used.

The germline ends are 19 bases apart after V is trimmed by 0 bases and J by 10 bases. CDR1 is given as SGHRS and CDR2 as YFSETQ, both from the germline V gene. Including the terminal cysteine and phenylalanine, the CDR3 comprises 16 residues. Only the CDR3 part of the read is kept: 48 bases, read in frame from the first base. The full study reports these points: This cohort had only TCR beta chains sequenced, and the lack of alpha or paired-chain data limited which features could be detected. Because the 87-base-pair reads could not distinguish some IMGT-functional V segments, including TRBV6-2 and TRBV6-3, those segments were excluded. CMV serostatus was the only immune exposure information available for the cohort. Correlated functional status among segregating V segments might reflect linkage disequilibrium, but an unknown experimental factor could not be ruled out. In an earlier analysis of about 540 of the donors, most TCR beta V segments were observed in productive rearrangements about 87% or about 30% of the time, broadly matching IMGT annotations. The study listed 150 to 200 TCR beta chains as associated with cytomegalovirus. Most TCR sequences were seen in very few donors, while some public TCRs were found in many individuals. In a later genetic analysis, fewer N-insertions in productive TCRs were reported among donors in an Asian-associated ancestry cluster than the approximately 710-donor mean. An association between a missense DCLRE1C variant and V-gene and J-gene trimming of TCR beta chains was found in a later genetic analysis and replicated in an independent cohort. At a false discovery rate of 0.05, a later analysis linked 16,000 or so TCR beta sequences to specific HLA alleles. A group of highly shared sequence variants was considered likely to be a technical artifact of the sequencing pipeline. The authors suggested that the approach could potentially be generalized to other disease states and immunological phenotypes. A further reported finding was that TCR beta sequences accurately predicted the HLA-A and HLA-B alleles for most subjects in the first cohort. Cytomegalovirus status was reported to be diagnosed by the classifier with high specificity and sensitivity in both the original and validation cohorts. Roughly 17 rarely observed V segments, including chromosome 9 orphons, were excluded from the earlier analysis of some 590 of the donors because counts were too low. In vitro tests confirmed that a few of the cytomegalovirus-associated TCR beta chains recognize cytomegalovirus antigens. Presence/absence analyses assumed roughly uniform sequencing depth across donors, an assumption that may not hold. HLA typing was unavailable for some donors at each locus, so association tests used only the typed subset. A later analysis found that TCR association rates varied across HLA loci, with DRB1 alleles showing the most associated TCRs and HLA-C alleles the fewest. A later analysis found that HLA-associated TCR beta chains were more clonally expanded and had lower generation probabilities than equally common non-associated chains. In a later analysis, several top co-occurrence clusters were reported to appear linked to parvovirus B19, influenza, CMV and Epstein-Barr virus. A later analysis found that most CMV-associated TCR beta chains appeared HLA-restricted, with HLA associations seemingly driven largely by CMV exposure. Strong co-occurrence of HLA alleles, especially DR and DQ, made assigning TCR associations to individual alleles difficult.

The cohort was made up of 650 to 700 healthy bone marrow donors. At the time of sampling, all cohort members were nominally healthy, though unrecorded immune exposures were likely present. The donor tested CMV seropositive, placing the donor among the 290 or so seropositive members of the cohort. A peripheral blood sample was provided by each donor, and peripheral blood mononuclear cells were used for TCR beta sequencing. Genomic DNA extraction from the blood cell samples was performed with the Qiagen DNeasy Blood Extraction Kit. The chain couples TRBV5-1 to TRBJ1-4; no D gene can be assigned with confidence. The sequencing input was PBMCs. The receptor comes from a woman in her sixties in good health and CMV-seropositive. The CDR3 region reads CASSLASDSRTGKLFF. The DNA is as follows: TGCGCCAGCAGCTTGGCCTCGGACTCCAGAACGGGAAAACTGTTTTTT. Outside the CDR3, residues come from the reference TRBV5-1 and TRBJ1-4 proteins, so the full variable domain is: KAGVTQTPRYLIKTRGQQVTLSCSPISGHRSVSWYQQTPGQGLQFLFEYFSETQRNKGNFPGRFSGRQFSNSRSEMNVSTLELGDSALYLCASSLASDSRTGKLFFGSGTQLSVL.